This passage covers 2 T cell receptor beta chains from one sample sequenced in a study of identical twins. TCRdb reanalysed the 5' RACE reads using MiXCR and keeps one entry per CDR3 protein. The repertoire holds approximately 220,000 distinct CDR3 sequences, with around 6.8% as singletons. The same data also went into a second study, on yellow fever vaccine responses in identical twins.

The specimen was memory (CD45RO+) T cells sorted from blood. These receptors were obtained from a woman aged 18-29 years in good health.

The chain carries TRBV18 and TRBJ1-3; D ambiguous. This CDR3 contains 16 residues. Per germline, CDR1 KGHSH and CDR2 LQKENI. V shed 0 bases and J shed 2 bases, with 11 bases lying between them. The CDR3: CASSPPSVLTGNTIYF. The CDR3 DNA sequence: TGTGCCAGCTCACCACCTTCGGTACTAACTGGAAACACCATATATTTT. The complete variable domain, with remaining parts taken from reference TRBV18 and TRBJ1-3, reads NAGVMQNPRHLVRRRGQEARLRCSPMKGHSHVYWYRQLPEEGLKFMVYLQKENIIDESGMPKERFSAEFPKEGPSILRIQQVVRGDSAAYFCASSPPSVLTGNTIYFGEGSWLTVV.

Ten or more counts support this clonotype. This chain links TRBV10-3 with TRBJ2-5; D is undetermined. Germline lookup yields CDR1 ENHRY and CDR2 SYGVKD. The CDR3 has 12 amino acids. V dropped 4 bases and J dropped 3 bases, with 6 bases sitting between them. The CDR3 bases are TGTGCCATCAGTGGTGTAAAAGAGACCCAGTACTTC. Protein product: CAISGVKETQYF.